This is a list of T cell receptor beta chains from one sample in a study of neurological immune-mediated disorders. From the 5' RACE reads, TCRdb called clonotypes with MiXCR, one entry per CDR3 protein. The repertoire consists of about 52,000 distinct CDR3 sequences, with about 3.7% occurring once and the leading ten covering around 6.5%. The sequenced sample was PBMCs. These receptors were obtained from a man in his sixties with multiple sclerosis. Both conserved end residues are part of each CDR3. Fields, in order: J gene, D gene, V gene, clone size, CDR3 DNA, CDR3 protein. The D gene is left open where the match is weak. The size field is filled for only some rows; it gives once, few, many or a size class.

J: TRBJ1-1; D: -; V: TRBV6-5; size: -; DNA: TGTGCCAGCAGTTTAGGCAGGGGTGTTGATGAAGCTTTCTTT; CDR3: CASSLGRGVDEAFF
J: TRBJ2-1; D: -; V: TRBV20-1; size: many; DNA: TGCAGTGCTAGAGGGCAAGGTAGCGCCTACAATGAGCAGTTCTTC; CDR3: CSARGQGSAYNEQFF
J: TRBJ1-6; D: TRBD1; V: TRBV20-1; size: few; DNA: TGCAGTGCCATTGGACAGGGGAATTCACCCCTCAACTTT; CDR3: CSAIGQGNSPLNF
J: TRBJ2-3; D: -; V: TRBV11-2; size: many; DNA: TGTGCCAGCAGGAGGGACCGAAGCTCCGCAGATACGCAGTATTTT; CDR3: CASRRDRSSADTQYF
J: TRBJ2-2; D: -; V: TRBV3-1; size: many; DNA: TGTGCCAGCAGACGGGACATGACCGGGGAGCTGTTTTTT; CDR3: CASRRDMTGELFF
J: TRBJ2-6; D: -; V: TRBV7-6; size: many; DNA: TGTGCCAGCAGCTCCCGGTCTGGGGCCAACGTCCTGACTTTC; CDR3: CASSSRSGANVLTF
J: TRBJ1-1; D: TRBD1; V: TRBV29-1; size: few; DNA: TGCAGCGTTGGAAGACAGGGGAACACTGAAGCTTTCTTT; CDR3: CSVGRQGNTEAFF
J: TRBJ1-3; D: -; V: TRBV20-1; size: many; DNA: TGCAGTGCTCGCGACGGGTGGGGAAACACCATATATTTT; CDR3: CSARDGWGNTIYF
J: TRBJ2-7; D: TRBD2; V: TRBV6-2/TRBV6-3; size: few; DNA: TGTGCCACCACCGGCCTATCTAGCGGGGTCTACGAGCAGTACTTC; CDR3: CATTGLSSGVYEQYF
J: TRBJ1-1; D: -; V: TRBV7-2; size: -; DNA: TGTGCCAGCAGCATAAGGTACAGGGCTGAAGCTTTCTTT; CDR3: CASSIRYRAEAFF
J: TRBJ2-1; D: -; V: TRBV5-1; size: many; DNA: TGCGCCAGCAGCTTGGAGGGAGCTTACAATGAGCAGTTCTTC; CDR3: CASSLEGAYNEQFF
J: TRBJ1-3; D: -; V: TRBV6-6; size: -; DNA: TGTGCCAGCACCCTAACGGGGTTGGCCTCGGCTGGAAACACCATATATTTT; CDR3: CASTLTGLASAGNTIYF
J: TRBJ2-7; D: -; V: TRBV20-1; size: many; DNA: TGCAGTGCTAGAGATGGGCAGGGAATCTCCTACGAGCAGTACTTC; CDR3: CSARDGQGISYEQYF
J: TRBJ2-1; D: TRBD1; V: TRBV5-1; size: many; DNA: TGCGCCAGCATTGGACAGGGCGGCAATGAGCAGTTCTTC; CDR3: CASIGQGGNEQFF
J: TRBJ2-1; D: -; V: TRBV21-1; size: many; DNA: TGTGCCAGCAGCAAAGAGCCGTCCCGGGGGCAGTTCTTC; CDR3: CASSKEPSRGQFF
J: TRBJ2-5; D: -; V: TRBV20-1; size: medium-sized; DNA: TGCAGTGCCTCCTCACGCTTCACTTTAGCAGGGGAGACCCAGTACTTC; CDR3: CSASSRFTLAGETQYF
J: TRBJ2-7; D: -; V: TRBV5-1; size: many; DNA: TGCGCCAGCTGTCCCCAGGGGATTTGCGACGAGCAGTACTTC; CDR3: CASCPQGICDEQYF
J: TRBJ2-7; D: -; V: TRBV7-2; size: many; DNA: TGTGCCAGCAGCGAACAGACCTACGAGCAGTACTTC; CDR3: CASSEQTYEQYF
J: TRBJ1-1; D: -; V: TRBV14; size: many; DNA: TGTGCCAGCAGCCAAGCGTTCCTGGGCCAGTCTATGAACACTGAAGCTTTCTTT; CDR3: CASSQAFLGQSMNTEAFF
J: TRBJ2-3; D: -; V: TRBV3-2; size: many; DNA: TGTGCCAGCAGCCAGTATCGTAGCGGGGGGCTCACAGATACGCAGTATTTT; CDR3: CASSQYRSGGLTDTQYF
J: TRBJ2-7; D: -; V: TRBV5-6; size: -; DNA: TGTGCCAGCAGCTCCGGGACACTGTATCCCTACGAGCAGTACTTC; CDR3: CASSSGTLYPYEQYF
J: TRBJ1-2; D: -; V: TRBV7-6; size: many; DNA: TGTGCCAGCAGCCCGACGACAGACCCTAACTATGGCTACACCTTC; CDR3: CASSPTTDPNYGYTF
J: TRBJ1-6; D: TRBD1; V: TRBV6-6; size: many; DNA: TGTGCCAGCAGCCCGGGACAGCCAAGAACTTCACCCCTCCACTTT; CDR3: CASSPGQPRTSPLHF
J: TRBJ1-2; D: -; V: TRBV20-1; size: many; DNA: TGCAGTGCTACAGATGCTACTAACTATGGCTACACCTTC; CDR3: CSATDATNYGYTF
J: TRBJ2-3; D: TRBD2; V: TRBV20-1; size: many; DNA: TGCAGTGCTCACCCACTAGCGGAAAACACAGATACGCAGTATTTT; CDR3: CSAHPLAENTDTQYF
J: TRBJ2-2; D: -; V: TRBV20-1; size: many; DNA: TGCAGTGCTACGGACGGACCGGCCGGGGAGCTGTTTTTT; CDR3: CSATDGPAGELFF
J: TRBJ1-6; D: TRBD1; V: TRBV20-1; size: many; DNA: TGCAGTGCTAGACCCCTCCGACAGGGTTTGAATTCACCCCTCCACTTT; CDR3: CSARPLRQGLNSPLHF
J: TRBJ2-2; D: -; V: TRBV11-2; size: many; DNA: TGTGCCAGCAGCTTACAGGCAGGGATCACCGGGGAGCTGTTTTTT; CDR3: CASSLQAGITGELFF
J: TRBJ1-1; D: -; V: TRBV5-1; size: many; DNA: TGCGCCAGCATCGAAGAGGACGGGAACACTGAAGCTTTCTTT; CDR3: CASIEEDGNTEAFF
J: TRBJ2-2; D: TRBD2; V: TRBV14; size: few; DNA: TGTGCCAGCAGCAAACTAGCGGGGCGGACCGGGGAGCTGTTTTTT; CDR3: CASSKLAGRTGELFF
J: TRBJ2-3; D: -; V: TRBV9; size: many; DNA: TGTGCCAGCAGCGTAGGCGGGTATAGCACAGATACGCAGTATTTT; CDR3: CASSVGGYSTDTQYF
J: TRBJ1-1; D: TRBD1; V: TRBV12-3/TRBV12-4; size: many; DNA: TGTGCCAGCAGTAGACAGGGGACTACTGAAGCTTTCTTT; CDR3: CASSRQGTTEAFF
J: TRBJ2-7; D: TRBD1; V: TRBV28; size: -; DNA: TGTGCCAGCAGTTCCCCGGGGACAGGGATGGTAGGAGCGCAGTACTTC; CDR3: CASSSPGTGMVGAQYF
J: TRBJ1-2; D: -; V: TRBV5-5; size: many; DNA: TGTGCCAGCAGCTCGGAAGGGTCTGGCTACACCTTC; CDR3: CASSSEGSGYTF
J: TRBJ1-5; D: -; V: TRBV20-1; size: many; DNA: TGCAGTTGTAGTCGTGTTGAGACCCAGCATTTT; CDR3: CSCSRVETQHF
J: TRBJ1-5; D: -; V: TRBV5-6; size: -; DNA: TGTGCCAGCAGCTTGGGACCTTCTTTTAGCAATCAGCCCCAGCATTTT; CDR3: CASSLGPSFSNQPQHF
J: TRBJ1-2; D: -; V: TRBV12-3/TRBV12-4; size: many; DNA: TGTGCCAGCAGTTGGGACGGGGGGGACTATGGCTACACCTTC; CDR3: CASSWDGGDYGYTF
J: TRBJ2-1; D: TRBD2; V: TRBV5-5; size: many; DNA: TGTGCCAGCAGTCGGTCACTAGCGGGCGTAGGAAGTGAGCAGTTCTTC; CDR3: CASSRSLAGVGSEQFF
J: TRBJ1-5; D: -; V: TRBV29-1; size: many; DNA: TGCAGCGTTGAAGACGACCCTAGCCAGCCCCAGCATTTT; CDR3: CSVEDDPSQPQHF